This T cell receptor (beta chain) comes out of a study of blood T cell repertoires in COVID-19. Study at large: T cells, B-cell-depleted T cells, or PBMCs provided the cDNA or gDNA that served as material.

V dropped 4 bases and J dropped 1; count of bases not matched to a gene: 4. The CDR3 length is 15 residues. From germline, CDR1 is MDHEN and CDR2 SYDVKM. Original processing methods: By means of reference gene primer amplification, nucleated cell counts were estimated. The method was immunoSEQ multiplex PCR; TCRdb's version includes in-frame clones alone and lacks a portion of them. V and J calls and clone size are given by that table; D and trimming were obtained from the DNA. Of a few hundred thousand clones listed, more than 80% are singletons. This sequence joins TRBV28 and TRBJ2-3; 8 nucleotides align to TRBD1. The specimen was peripheral blood. The receptor was isolated from a woman in her forties or fifties with COVID-19, enrolled during active disease. In nucleotides, the CDR3 is TGTGCCAGCAGTTCCGCAGGGGGCCGCACAGATACGCAGTATTTT. Encoded protein: CASSSAGGRTDTQYF.